This T cell receptor (beta chain) was obtained from a study of cytomegalovirus exposure and HLA in healthy donors. Comments on this clone: Its specificity is unknown.

PCR amplification relied on 60 Vbeta primers (plus 13 Jbeta primers). In the original analysis: Later analysis identified tens of millions of unique TCR beta chains, approximately 11 million shared. Sequencing was performed with immunoSEQ multiplex PCR; in TCRdb, only in-frame clones are kept and a portion is missing. From that table come the V and J calls and clone size; the DNA was used to work out D and trimming. Of about 220,000 clones in the sample, roughly 85% were seen once. Study results and limitations: The majority of TCR sequences were rare, yet some public TCRs appeared in many donors. In an earlier analysis, in some 500 donors, most V segments appeared productive either ~87% or ~30% of the time.

Material for sequencing was PBMCs. This receptor was identified in a male donor in good health and CMV-seronegative.

The CDR3 bases are TGTGCCAGCAGCCCGCCACAGACCAATTCACCCCTCCACTTT. Translating it yields CASSPPQTNSPLHF. The chain combines TRBV9 with TRBJ1-6; no firm D call. Germline values: CDR1 SGDLS, CDR2 YYNGEE. Trimming shortened V by 4 bases and J by 7 bases, and 12 bases separated the two germline ends. The CDR3 has 14 residues.